The clone carrying this T cell receptor (beta chain) was seen only a few times. No antigen is known for it. TCRdb passed the 5' RACE reads through MiXCR, listing each CDR3 protein once. The data hold 400,000 or so distinct CDR3 sequences, with 9.5% to 13% observed a single time. The sample belongs to a study of T cells after yellow fever vaccination. About the research overall: Any fraction with a low cell number was prepared using SMART-Seq v4 Ultra Low Input. Study-level findings and limits: Across the CD4 and CD8 compartments, a small share of clonotypes was present in both.

CDR3 length: 15 residues. After removal of 6 bases from V and 0 bases from J, the junction contained 8 bases not matched to a gene. Germline CDR1 and CDR2: MNHNS and SASEGT. The TCR comes from a man between 18 and 29 years old who received the YFV17D yellow fever vaccine. The chain combines TRBV6-1 with TRBJ2-7; 7 bases are shared with TRBD2. The sequencing here drew on PBMCs, taken on the day of the first yellow fever vaccination. For the CDR3, the DNA is TGTGCCAGCAGCTCCGAACTAGCGTCCTCCTACGAGCAGTACTTC. Protein: CASSSELASSYEQYF.